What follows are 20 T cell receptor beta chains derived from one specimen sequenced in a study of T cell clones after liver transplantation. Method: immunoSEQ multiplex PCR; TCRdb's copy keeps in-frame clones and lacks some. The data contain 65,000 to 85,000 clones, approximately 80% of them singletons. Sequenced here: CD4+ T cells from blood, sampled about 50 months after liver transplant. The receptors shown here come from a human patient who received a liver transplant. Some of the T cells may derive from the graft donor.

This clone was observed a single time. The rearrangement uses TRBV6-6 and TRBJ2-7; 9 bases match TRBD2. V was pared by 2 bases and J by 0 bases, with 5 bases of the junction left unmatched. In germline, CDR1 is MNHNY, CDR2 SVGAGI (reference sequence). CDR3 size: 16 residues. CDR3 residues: CASSYGGSGSSYEQYF. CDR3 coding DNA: TGTGCCAGCAGTTACGGTGGTAGCGGGAGCTCCTACGAGCAGTACTTC.

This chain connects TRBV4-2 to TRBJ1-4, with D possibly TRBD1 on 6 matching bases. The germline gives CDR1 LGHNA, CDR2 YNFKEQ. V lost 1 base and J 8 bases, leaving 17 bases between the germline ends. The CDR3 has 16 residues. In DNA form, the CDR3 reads TGTGCCAGCAGCCAAGTGGGGGATCAGGGGAGGGAAAAACTGTTTTTT. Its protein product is CASSQVGDQGREKLFF.

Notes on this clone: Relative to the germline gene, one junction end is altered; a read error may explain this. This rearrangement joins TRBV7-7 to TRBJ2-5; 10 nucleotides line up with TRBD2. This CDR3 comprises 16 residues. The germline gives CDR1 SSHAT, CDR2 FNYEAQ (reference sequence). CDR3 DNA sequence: TGTGCTAGCAGCTTAGGCCTGACTAGCGGGTGGGAGACCCAGTACTTC. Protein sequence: CASSLGLTSGWETQYF.

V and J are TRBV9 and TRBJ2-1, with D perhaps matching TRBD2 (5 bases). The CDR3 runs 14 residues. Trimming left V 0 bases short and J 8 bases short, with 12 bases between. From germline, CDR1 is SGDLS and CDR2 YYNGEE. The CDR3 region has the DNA TGTGCCAGCAGCGTAGGCCCTAGCTTCCATGAGCAGTTCTTC. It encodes CASSVGPSFHEQFF.

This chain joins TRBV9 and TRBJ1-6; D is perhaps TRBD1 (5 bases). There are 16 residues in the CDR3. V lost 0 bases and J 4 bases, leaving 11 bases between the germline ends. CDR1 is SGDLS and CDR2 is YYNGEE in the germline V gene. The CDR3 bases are TGTGCCAGCAGCGTAGGAGCAGGGCCGTATAATTCACCCCTCCACTTT. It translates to CASSVGAGPYNSPLHF.

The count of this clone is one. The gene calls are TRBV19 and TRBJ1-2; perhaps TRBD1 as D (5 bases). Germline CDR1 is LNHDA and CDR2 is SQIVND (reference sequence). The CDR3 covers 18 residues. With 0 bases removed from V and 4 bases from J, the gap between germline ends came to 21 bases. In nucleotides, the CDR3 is TGTGCCAGTAGTATAGAAACCGGGACGGGACGGAGGGGCTATGGCTACACCTTC. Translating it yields CASSIETGTGRRGYGYTF.

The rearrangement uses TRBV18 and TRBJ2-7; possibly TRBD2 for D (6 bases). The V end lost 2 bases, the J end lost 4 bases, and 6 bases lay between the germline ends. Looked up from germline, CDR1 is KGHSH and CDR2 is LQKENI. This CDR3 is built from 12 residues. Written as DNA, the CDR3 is TGTGCCAGCTCACCAGGGAGGTACGAGCAGTACTTC. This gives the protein CASSPGRYEQYF.

The CDR3 region is CASSLSATNEKLFF. CDR3 sequence (DNA): TGTGCCAGCAGTTTAAGCGCAACTAATGAAAAACTGTTTTTT. V and J are TRBV6-6 and TRBJ1-4; no clear D. V was pared by 4 bases and J by 0 bases, with 6 bases between. The CDR3 sequence is 14 residues long. The germline V gene has CDR1 MNHNY and CDR2 SVGAGI (reference sequence).

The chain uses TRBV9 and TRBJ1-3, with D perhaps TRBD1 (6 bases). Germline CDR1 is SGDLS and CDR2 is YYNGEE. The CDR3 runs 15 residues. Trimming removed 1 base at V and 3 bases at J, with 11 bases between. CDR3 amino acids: CASSVSGASGNTIYF. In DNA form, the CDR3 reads TGTGCCAGCAGCGTATCAGGGGCGAGTGGAAACACCATATATTTT.

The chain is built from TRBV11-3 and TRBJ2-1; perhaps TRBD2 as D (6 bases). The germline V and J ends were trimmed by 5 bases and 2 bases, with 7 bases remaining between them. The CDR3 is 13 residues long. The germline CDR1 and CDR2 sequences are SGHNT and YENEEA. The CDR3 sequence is CASSAGPYNEQFF. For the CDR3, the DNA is TGTGCCAGCAGCGCGGGACCCTACAATGAGCAGTTCTTC.

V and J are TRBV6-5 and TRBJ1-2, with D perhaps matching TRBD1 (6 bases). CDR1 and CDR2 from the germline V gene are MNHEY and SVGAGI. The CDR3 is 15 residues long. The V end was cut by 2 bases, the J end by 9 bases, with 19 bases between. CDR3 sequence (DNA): TGTGCCAGCAGTTACCCTGGGACACCCAAAAGTAGCTACACCTTC. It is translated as CASSYPGTPKSSYTF.

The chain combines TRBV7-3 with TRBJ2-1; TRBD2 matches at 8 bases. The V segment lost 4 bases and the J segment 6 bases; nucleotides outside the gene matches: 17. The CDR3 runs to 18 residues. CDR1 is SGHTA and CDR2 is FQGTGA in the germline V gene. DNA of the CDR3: TGTGCCAGCAGCTCCTTGCGGGGGGAGGGCCGGAAGCGCAATGAGCAGTTCTTC. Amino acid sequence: CASSSLRGEGRKRNEQFF.

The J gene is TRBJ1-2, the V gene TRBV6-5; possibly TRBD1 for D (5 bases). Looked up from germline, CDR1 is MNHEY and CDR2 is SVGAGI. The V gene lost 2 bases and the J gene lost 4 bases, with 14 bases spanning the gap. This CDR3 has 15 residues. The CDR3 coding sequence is TGTGCCAGCAGTTACCGACGGGACGGGCCCTATGGCTACACCTTC. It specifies CASSYRRDGPYGYTF.

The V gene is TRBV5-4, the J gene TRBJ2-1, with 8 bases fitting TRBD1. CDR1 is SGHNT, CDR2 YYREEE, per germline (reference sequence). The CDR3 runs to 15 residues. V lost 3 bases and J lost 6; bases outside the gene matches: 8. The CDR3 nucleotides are TGTGCCAGCAGCTCTGGCGCAGGGGGCATCAATGAGCAGTTCTTC. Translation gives CASSSGAGGINEQFF.

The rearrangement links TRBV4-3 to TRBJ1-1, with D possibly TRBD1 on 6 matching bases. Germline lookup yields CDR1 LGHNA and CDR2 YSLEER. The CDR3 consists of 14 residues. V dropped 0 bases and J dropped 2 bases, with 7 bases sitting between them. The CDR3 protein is CASSQDRGNTEAFF. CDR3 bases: TGCGCCAGCAGCCAAGACAGGGGAAACACTGAAGCTTTCTTT.

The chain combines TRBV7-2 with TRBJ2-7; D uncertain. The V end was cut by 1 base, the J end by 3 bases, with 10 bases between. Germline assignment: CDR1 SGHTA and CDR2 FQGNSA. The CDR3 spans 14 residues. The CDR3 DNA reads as TGTGCCAGCAGCTTAGGGGGTAGCTTCTACGAGCAGTACTTC. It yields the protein CASSLGGSFYEQYF.

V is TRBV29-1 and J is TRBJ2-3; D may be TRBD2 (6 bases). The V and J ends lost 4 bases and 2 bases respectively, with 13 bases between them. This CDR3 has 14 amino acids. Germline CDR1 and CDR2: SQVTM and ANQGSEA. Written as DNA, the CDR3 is TGCAGCGTTGTCGGGGAGGCCTACACAGATACGCAGTATTTT. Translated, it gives CSVVGEAYTDTQYF.

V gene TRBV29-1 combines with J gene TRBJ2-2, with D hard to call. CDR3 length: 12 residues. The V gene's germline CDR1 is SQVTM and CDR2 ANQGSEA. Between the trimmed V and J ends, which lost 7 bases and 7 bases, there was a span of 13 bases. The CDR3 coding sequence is TGCAGCGCCGACGGCGGAAGCGGGGAGCTGTTTTTT. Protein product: CSADGGSGELFF.

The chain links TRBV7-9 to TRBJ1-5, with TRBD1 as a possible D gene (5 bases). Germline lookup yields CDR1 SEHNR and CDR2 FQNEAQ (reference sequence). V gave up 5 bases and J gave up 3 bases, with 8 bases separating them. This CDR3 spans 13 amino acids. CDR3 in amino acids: CASSTDTNQPQHF. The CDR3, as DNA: TGTGCCAGCAGCACGGACACCAATCAGCCCCAGCATTTT.

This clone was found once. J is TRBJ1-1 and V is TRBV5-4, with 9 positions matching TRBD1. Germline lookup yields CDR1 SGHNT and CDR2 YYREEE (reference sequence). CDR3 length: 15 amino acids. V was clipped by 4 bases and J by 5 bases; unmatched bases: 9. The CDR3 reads CASSPTGTGRTEAFF. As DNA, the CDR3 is TGTGCCAGCAGCCCAACCGGGACAGGGCGGACTGAAGCTTTCTTT.